The 26 T cell receptor beta chains given below trace back to one sample, sequenced in a study of T cell responses to AZD1222 COVID-19 vaccine. Clones were read by immunoSEQ multiplex PCR, and TCRdb kept only the in-frame ones, dropping some. This sample carries 130,000 to 150,000 clones, roughly 92% of them seen once, and the ten largest clones take 1.5% to 2%. Sequencing used peripheral blood, obtained on day 0 of AZD1222 vaccination. All receptors come from an adult in good health.

This sequence joins TRBV10-2 and TRBJ2-2, with unresolved D. This CDR3 has 12 amino acids. The germline V and J ends were trimmed by 4 bases and 9 bases, with 9 bases remaining between them. CDR1 and CDR2 (germline): WSHSY, SAAADI. The CDR3 region is CASSGARRELFF. CDR3 bases: TGCGCCAGCAGTGGAGCTCGAAGGGAGCTGTTTTTT.

This clone showed up just a few times. The chain links TRBV2 to TRBJ1-6; a weak D match, TRBD1 (5 bases). The length of the CDR3 is 15 residues. CDR1 and CDR2 (germline): SNHLY, FYNNEI. The V gene lost 6 bases and the J gene lost 8 bases, with 17 bases spanning the gap. DNA for the CDR3: TGTGCCAGCAGGCCATCCAGAGGGGCGGATTCACCCCTCCACTTT. Residues: CASRPSRGADSPLHF.

The chain employs TRBV6-4 and TRBJ2-7, with 9 bases lining up with TRBD2. The length of the CDR3 is 15 residues. Germline assignment: CDR1 MRHNA and CDR2 SNTAGT. Trimming cost V 8 bases and J 2 bases; bases outside gene matches: 10. CDR3 sequence (DNA): TGTGCCAGCCGCTACGGGGCGGGAGGGCCCTACGAGCAGTACTTC. Encoded protein: CASRYGAGGPYEQYF.

This chain joins TRBV5-5 and TRBJ2-1; 11 positions match TRBD2. Germline CDR1 SGHKS, CDR2 YYEKEE (reference sequence). The CDR3 covers 18 residues. With V trimmed by 0 bases and J by 3 bases, 8 bases remained unmatched. CDR3 in amino acids: CASSLVLAGGPYYNEQFF. DNA for the CDR3: TGTGCCAGCAGCTTGGTTTTAGCGGGAGGGCCTTACTACAATGAGCAGTTCTTC.

This chain links TRBV4-1 with TRBJ2-5; D gene unclear. Germline V gives CDR1 MGHRA, CDR2 YSYEKL. V gave up 0 bases and J gave up 2 bases, with 10 bases separating them. This CDR3 has 15 residues. This CDR3 reads CASSQDRRPQETQYF. DNA for the CDR3: TGCGCCAGCAGCCAAGACAGGCGACCTCAAGAGACCCAGTACTTC.

The chain has TRBV5-5 and TRBJ1-6; the D gene is possibly TRBD1 (5 bases). The CDR3 spans 15 residues. The V end lost 2 bases, the J end lost 4 bases, and 10 bases lay between the germline ends. CDR1 and CDR2 from the germline V gene are SGHKS and YYEKEE (reference sequence). CDR3 region: CASSFGAPYNSPLHF. The CDR3 nucleotides read TGTGCCAGCAGCTTCGGGGCCCCTTATAATTCACCCCTCCACTTT.

The rearrangement joins TRBV2 to TRBJ2-7, with D possibly being TRBD2 (5 bases). The CDR3 has 14 amino acids. Germline V CDR1 and CDR2: SNHLY, FYNNEI. The V gene lost 0 bases and the J gene lost 8 bases, with 14 bases spanning the gap. The DNA of the CDR3 is TGTGCCAGCAGTGAAGCCGATCGGGGTATAAAGCAGTACTTC. This codes for CASSEADRGIKQYF.

This chain uses TRBV2 with TRBJ1-2; TRBD1 matches 9 bases. CDR1 is SNHLY, CDR2 FYNNEI, per germline. V shed 4 bases and J 4 bases; nucleotides not matched to a gene: 4. The CDR3 is made up of 14 amino acids. The CDR3 reads CASSGDRGVYGYTF. In DNA, the CDR3 is TGTGCCAGCAGTGGAGACAGGGGGGTCTATGGCTACACCTTC.

This chain joins TRBV11-2 and TRBJ2-4; 10 bases map to TRBD1. The CDR3 runs to 19 residues. Trimming cost V 4 bases and J 2 bases; bases outside gene matches: 14. Germline loops: CDR1 SGHAT, CDR2 FQNNGV. CDR3 region: CASSSTRDRGGLTKNIQYF. In DNA, the CDR3 is TGTGCCAGCAGCTCCACCCGGGACAGGGGCGGACTAACCAAAAACATTCAGTACTTC. Using reference TRBV11-2 and TRBJ2-4 for the parts outside the CDR3, the full variable domain is EAGVAQSPRYKIIEKRQSVAFWCNPISGHATLYWYQQILGQGPKLLIQFQNNGVVDDSQLPKDRFSAERLKGVDSTLKIQPAKLEDSAVYLCASSSTRDRGGLTKNIQYFGAGTRLSVL.

This clone occurred once. CDR3 region: CASSYSARNTEAFF. CDR3 DNA: TGTGCCAGCAGTTACAGCGCCCGGAACACTGAAGCTTTCTTT. The chain links TRBV6-5 to TRBJ1-1; D remains ambiguous. The CDR3 covers 14 residues. V was pared by 2 bases and J by 1 base, with 8 bases between. Germline lookup yields CDR1 MNHEY and CDR2 SVGAGI.

V is TRBV2 and J is TRBJ1-2; 9 bases map to TRBD1. This CDR3 region has 13 residues. The J segment lost 10 bases and the V segment lost 1 base, leaving 4 bases of the junction unmatched. Germline V gene data show CDR1 as SNHLY and CDR2 as FYNNEI. CDR3 loop: CASSEETGGAYTF. In DNA, the CDR3 is TGTGCCAGCAGTGAAGAGACAGGGGGTGCCTACACCTTC.

This chain connects TRBV5-1 to TRBJ1-4; TRBD1 agrees at 8 bases. The CDR3 consists of 15 residues. V shed 0 bases, J shed 7 bases, and the junction held 5 bases outside the gene matches. Germline V gives CDR1 SGHRS, CDR2 YFSETQ. The CDR3 DNA is TGCGCCAGCAGCTTGGCCAATGACAGGGGTGAAAAACTGTTTTTT. This codes for CASSLANDRGEKLFF.

The chain is built from TRBV20-1 and TRBJ1-4; D remains unclear. Germline CDR1 DFQATT, CDR2 SNEGSKA (reference sequence). The CDR3 runs to 11 residues. V lost 4 bases to trimming and J lost 8 bases, with 8 bases between them. The CDR3 nucleotides read TGCAGTGCTAATTTACGGGAAAAACTGTTTTTT. This gives the protein CSANLREKLFF.

The count of this clone is one. V and J are TRBV6-1 and TRBJ1-5; weak D call: TRBD1 (6 bases). The CDR3 loop spans 16 amino acids. V was cut by 0 bases and J by 5 bases, with 14 bases left in between. Germline CDR1 is MNHNS and CDR2 is SASEGT. The CDR3 coding sequence is TGTGCCAGCAGTGAAGCCCCAGGGACACCTTATCAGCCCCAGCATTTT. Its translation is CASSEAPGTPYQPQHF.

V and J are TRBV14 and TRBJ2-1, with D unclear. With 1 base removed from V and 7 bases from J, the gap between germline ends came to 8 bases. The CDR3 runs to 13 residues. CDR1 SGHDN and CDR2 FVKESK come from the germline V gene. CDR3 sequence reads: CASSQVGGNEQFF. For the CDR3, the DNA is TGTGCCAGCAGCCAAGTAGGTGGGAATGAGCAGTTCTTC.

This rearrangement joins TRBV3-1 (or the pseudogene TRBV3-2) to TRBJ2-3; either TRBD1 or TRBD2 may fit D (5 bases each). Looked up from germline, CDR1 is LGHDT and CDR2 is YNNKEL (reference sequence). The V gene lost 6 bases and the J gene lost 5 bases, with 15 bases spanning the gap. The length of the CDR3 is 14 residues. CDR3 in DNA: TGTGCCAGCAGGGGGCACGGTGGGGGAGATACGCAGTATTTT. Its translation is CASRGHGGGDTQYF.

The chain joins TRBV19 to TRBJ1-1; TRBD1 matches 9 bases. CDR3 length equals 18 residues. Looked up from germline, CDR1 is LNHDA and CDR2 is SQIVND (reference sequence). V lost 8 bases to trimming and J lost 5 bases; unmatched junction nucleotides: 21. This CDR3 is CASSAKIGQGYGGTEAFF. The CDR3 DNA reads TGTGCCAGTTCCGCCAAGATTGGACAGGGGTACGGGGGAACTGAAGCTTTCTTT.

This rearrangement joins TRBV9 to TRBJ1-6; 12 positions agree with TRBD1. In germline, CDR1 is SGDLS, CDR2 YYNGEE. The CDR3 is 16 residues long. Trimming cost V 3 bases and J 4 bases; bases outside gene matches: 2. The CDR3 sequence is CASSAGQGAYNSPLHF. The CDR3 nucleotides are TGTGCCAGCAGCGCGGGACAGGGGGCTTATAATTCACCCCTCCACTTT.

The rearrangement links TRBV28 to TRBJ1-2; TRBD1 might be the D (5 bases). Germline assignment: CDR1 MDHEN and CDR2 SYDVKM. The CDR3 consists of 14 residues. Deletions cut 6 bases from V and 3 bases from J, with 14 bases between. This chain's CDR3 is CASRLSGGYYGYTF. The CDR3 DNA follows: TGTGCCAGCAGGCTTTCGGGGGGGTACTATGGCTACACCTTC.

The rearrangement uses TRBV4-1 and TRBJ2-1, with TRBD2 matching 7 bases. V gave up 3 bases and J gave up 14 bases; unmatched junction bases: 7. Germline V lookup: CDR1 MGHRA, CDR2 YSYEKL. This CDR3 is 12 amino acids long. The CDR3 is CASSHPGEGEFF. CDR3 nucleotide sequence: TGCGCCAGCAGCCATCCCGGGGAGGGAGAGTTCTTC.

This clone has only one observation. The chain employs TRBV6-5 and TRBJ2-2; a possible D gene is TRBD1 (8 bases). Germline lookup yields CDR1 MNHEY and CDR2 SVGAGI. The CDR3 runs to 15 residues. The V end was cut by 7 bases, the J end by 5 bases, with 17 bases between. The CDR3 DNA is TGTGCCAGCACCCTCTTACAGGGGGGGACCGGGGAGCTGTTTTTT. Its translation is CASTLLQGGTGELFF.

In this sample, this clone turned up once. The chain couples TRBV4-1 to TRBJ1-1; no firm D call. In germline, CDR1 is MGHRA, CDR2 YSYEKL. V was clipped by 2 bases and J by 5 bases, with 12 bases between them. The CDR3 sequence is 14 residues long. CDR3 region: CASSQPLLGTEAFF. CDR3 nucleotide sequence: TGCGCCAGCAGCCAACCCCTACTCGGAACTGAAGCTTTCTTT.

This chain uses TRBV18 with TRBJ1-1, with D unresolved. From germline, CDR1 is KGHSH and CDR2 LQKENI. The CDR3 loop spans 14 amino acids. V was shortened by 3 bases and J by 6 bases, with 14 bases between the two germline ends. The CDR3 sequence: CASSPLAETAEAFF. The DNA for the CDR3 is TGTGCCAGCTCACCCCTCGCCGAAACCGCTGAAGCTTTCTTT.

The rearrangement links TRBV30 to TRBJ2-7, with no clear D. CDR3 length equals 14 residues. CDR1 and CDR2 from the germline V gene are GTSNPN and SVGIG (reference sequence). The V and J ends lost 3 bases and 3 bases respectively, with 15 bases between them. As DNA, the CDR3 is TGTGCCTGGAGGGATCAGGACGCTGTCTACGAGCAGTACTTC. Translation: CAWRDQDAVYEQYF.

This chain uses TRBV6-1 with TRBJ1-6, with a tentative D call TRBD1 (6 bases). CDR3 size: 16 residues. Germline-derived CDR1 and CDR2 are MNHNS and SASEGT. V was pared by 6 bases and J by 10 bases, with 22 bases between. CDR3 in amino acids: CASREPSGGRGSPLHF. CDR3 coding DNA: TGTGCCAGCAGAGAACCAAGTGGGGGGCGCGGATCACCCCTCCACTTT.

The chain recombines TRBV27 with TRBJ2-1, with TRBD2 matching over 10 bases. This CDR3 is 15 amino acids long. Germline CDR1 reads MNHEY; CDR2 reads SMNVEV (reference sequence). Trimming took 3 bases from V and 10 from J; bases not matched to a gene: 9. CDR3 sequence (DNA): TGTGCCAGCAGTTTCTCCGGGACTAGCGCGGGCGAGCAGTTCTTC. Amino acid sequence: CASSFSGTSAGEQFF.